This T cell receptor beta chain is drawn from a study of shared clonotypes between healthy human individuals (dated by TCRdb to the early 2020s). At the level of the whole study: Three men and two women, aged 18 to 49 years, made up the cohort. Different laboratories and diverse techniques were used to prepare libraries and sequence TCR repertoires, to increase sequencing depth and limit assay-specific biases. For each donor, CD4 naive and CD4 memory were each given three plates, CD8 naive was given two plates, and CD8 memory was given one plate. Blood TCR repertoires of 5 or 6 healthy adults were deeply sequenced to estimate repertoire size and the extent of clonotype sharing between individuals. Per donor, leukapheresis produced somewhere between about 0.8 and 9 billion PBMCs. On the study overall, not on this receptor specifically: Sampling was restricted to blood, and TCR repertoires in tissues likely differ from the TCR repertoires found in blood. Clonotypes shared by all four sorted-subset donors showed higher generation probabilities than non-shared clonotypes. The genetic and exposure-history diversity represented was limited by the small number of donors. When four donors were compared, the shared fraction of clonotypes was around 5.1% for naive CD4, less than 4% for naive CD8, more than 2% for memory CD4, and roughly 0.4% for memory CD8. Naive subsets generally had larger estimated clonotype richness than memory subsets did. Incomplete sequencing was indicated by rarefaction of sorted-subset datasets, despite the large sequencing depth. Based on pairwise subsampling, the degree of clonotype sharing among donors was expected to be affected by sequencing depth.

Worth noting for this clone: What this receptor recognizes is not known. Per-base qualities were not stored, and no clone one base away is much larger.

The donors were healthy, HIV-negative adults with no recently reported acute infections or vaccinations. Every donor was a Caucasian adult living in Nashville, Tennessee, USA. CD4+ T cells were enriched through magnetic negative selection, after which naive cells were positively selected on CD45RA and the remaining negative fraction served as the memory subset. Blood was obtained by leukapheresis, after which PBMCs were separated by Ficoll-Histopaque density gradient centrifugation and cryopreserved in liquid nitrogen vapor phase. Analytical flow cytometry was used to check the purity and quantity of each magnetically sorted T cell population. Genomic DNA was isolated from every sorted fraction and measured by UV absorbance on a Nanodrop 2000c. V is pruned by 1 base and J by 2 bases, leaving 6 bases of the junction without a gene match. CDR1 and CDR2, per the germline V gene (reference sequence), are MNHEY and SMNVEV. The CDR3 goes from the cysteine to the phenylalanine over 16 residues. Solely the CDR3 DNA is kept, with 48 bases framed from the first base.

Using the deep immunoSEQ assay, TCR CDR3 regions were amplified from genomic DNA by multiplex PCR. For each cell subset, the extracted genomic DNA was distributed evenly across all wells of several immunoSEQ 96-well plates, and each plate served as one replicate. Each replicate PCR for sorted subsets received about 180 ng genomic DNA, equal to roughly 30,000 T cell genomes. Purified libraries were measured with a Qubit 3.0 fluorometer, size-checked on a Bioanalyzer 2100, and measured again with the KAPA Library Quantification kit. A separate single-read 150-cycle Illumina NextSeq 550 flow cell was used to sequence each immunoSEQ 96-well plate. The study's own analysis went as follows. Because the immunoSEQ output held only junctional sequences and lacked quality scores, the filtering could not match the filtering applied to full-length reads. To assign V/J genes and CDR3, sequences were annotated using PyIR, a Python wrapper for IgBLAST v1.9, with IMGT germline references. Any read was removed if the V/J assignment was weak (E-value above 1e-6), the CDR3 was missing, or the read contained stop codons, out-of-frame junctions, or ambiguous translated residues. V3J clonotypes were defined as sequences sharing the same inferred V gene, J gene, and CDR3 amino acid sequence. The percentage overlap between two repertoires was calculated by dividing the number of shared unique clonotypes by the size of the smaller repertoire. Richness of each repertoire was evaluated using RTK rarefaction, the Chao1 estimator, and Recon v2.1 estimates of unobserved clonotypes. Generation probabilities were computed with OLGA for all TCRbeta clonotypes obtained by the gDNA method from several donors. Drawn from immuneACCESS, this table holds only the in-frame rearrangements with V and J called that TCRdb kept. Clones are partly lost; checked studies trace under half to an unresolved V gene and leave the rest unexplained. That table furnishes V, J and clone size, whereas the DNA furnished D and trimming. The sample table contains 500,000 to 550,000 clones; only one count was recorded for 90% to 97% of them. The ten largest account for about 0.067% of the sample.

The TCR comes from a woman aged 25-40 years in good health. Sequencing was done on a sample of naive CD4+ T cells sorted from blood. This specimen's cell subset or site label, interpreted: CD45RA+ positively selected. This receptor chain uses TRBV27 and TRBJ2-3; TRBD2 aligns with 7 central bases. The DNA sequence follows: TGTGCCAGCAGTTTATACGGCGGGAGATACACAGATACGCAGTATTTT. The encoded protein is CASSLYGGRYTDTQYF.